The rows below give T cell receptor beta chains drawn from one sample of a study of T cell changes during pregnancy in multiple sclerosis. Produced via immunoSEQ multiplex PCR; TCRdb's table is partial and in-frame only. The sample comprises tens of thousands of clones, about 90% of which are singletons, and 0.7% to 0.95% rests with the top ten. This specimen was peripheral blood, taken in the second trimester of pregnancy. These receptor sequences come from a female donor with multiple sclerosis, enrolled in a pregnancy study. The CDR3 runs from the conserved cysteine through the conserved F or W. A D gene is named only where the DNA matches it firmly. Size tells how often a clone was seen (once, few, many) or the class of an expanded clone, and some rows leave it out.

D gene	V gene	clone size	J gene	CDR3 protein	CDR3 DNA
TRBD1	TRBV6-6	.	TRBJ2-7	CACAGGASYEQYF	TGTGCCTGTGCAGGGGGCGCCTCCTACGAGCAGTACTTC
.	TRBV7-2	.	TRBJ1-3	CASSSRGSFIGNTIYF	TGTGCCAGCAGCTCTAGGGGGTCGTTCATTGGAAACACCATATATTTT
TRBD2	TRBV5-5	.	TRBJ2-5	CASSFPETSGVGTQYF	TGTGCCAGCAGTTTCCCTGAGACTAGCGGGGTGGGGACCCAGTACTTC
TRBD1	TRBV6-1	.	TRBJ2-5	CASRQTGVTTQYF	TGTGCCAGCAGGCAGACAGGGGTTACAACCCAGTACTTC
.	TRBV23-1	.	TRBJ1-1	CASSQKWHYTEAFF	TGCGCCAGCAGTCAAAAGTGGCATTACACTGAAGCTTTCTTT
TRBD2	TRBV9	.	TRBJ2-1	CASSPSGTSGGRNEQFF	TGTGCCAGCAGCCCATCCGGGACTAGCGGGGGAAGGAATGAGCAGTTCTTC
TRBD2	TRBV5-1	.	TRBJ2-5	CASSSGGPGETQYF	TGCGCCAGCAGCAGCGGGGGGCCAGGGGAGACCCAGTACTTC
TRBD2	TRBV4-1	.	TRBJ2-7	CASSSLAGGREQYF	TGCGCCAGCAGCTCCCTAGCGGGGGGGAGAGAGCAGTACTTC
.	TRBV11-2	.	TRBJ1-2	CASSSDSYNYGYTF	TGTGCCAGCAGCTCGGACAGCTATAACTATGGCTACACCTTC
TRBD2	TRBV19	.	TRBJ2-5	CASSIRFSGGGKGGETQYF	TGTGCCAGTAGTATCCGTTTTAGCGGGGGGGGGAAAGGCGGAGAGACCCAGTACTTC
.	TRBV29-1	.	TRBJ2-5	CSVQRETQYF	TGCAGCGTTCAGCGGGAGACCCAGTACTTC
TRBD2	TRBV4-2	once	TRBJ2-2	CASSQVAGRGGGTGELFF	TGTGCCAGCAGCCAAGTAGCGGGACGGGGGGGTGGCACCGGGGAGCTGTTTTTT
.	TRBV6-5	.	TRBJ1-3	CASSYSITSSGNTIYF	TGTGCCAGCAGTTACTCGATAACGAGCTCTGGAAACACCATATATTTT
.	TRBV7-6	.	TRBJ2-2	CATSWWGRGTGELFF	TGTGCCACCTCCTGGTGGGGGCGGGGGACCGGGGAGCTGTTTTTT
TRBD2	TRBV7-2	.	TRBJ2-2	CASRAGGNTGELFF	TGTGCCAGCAGAGCGGGGGGAAACACCGGGGAGCTGTTTTTT
.	TRBV6-1	.	TRBJ1-5	CASSEAGGRNQPQHF	TGTGCCAGCAGTGAAGCTGGGGGCCGCAATCAGCCCCAGCATTTT
TRBD1	TRBV5-4	.	TRBJ2-2	CASSARDRSTGELFF	TGTGCCAGCAGCGCCCGGGACAGGAGCACCGGGGAGCTGTTTTTT